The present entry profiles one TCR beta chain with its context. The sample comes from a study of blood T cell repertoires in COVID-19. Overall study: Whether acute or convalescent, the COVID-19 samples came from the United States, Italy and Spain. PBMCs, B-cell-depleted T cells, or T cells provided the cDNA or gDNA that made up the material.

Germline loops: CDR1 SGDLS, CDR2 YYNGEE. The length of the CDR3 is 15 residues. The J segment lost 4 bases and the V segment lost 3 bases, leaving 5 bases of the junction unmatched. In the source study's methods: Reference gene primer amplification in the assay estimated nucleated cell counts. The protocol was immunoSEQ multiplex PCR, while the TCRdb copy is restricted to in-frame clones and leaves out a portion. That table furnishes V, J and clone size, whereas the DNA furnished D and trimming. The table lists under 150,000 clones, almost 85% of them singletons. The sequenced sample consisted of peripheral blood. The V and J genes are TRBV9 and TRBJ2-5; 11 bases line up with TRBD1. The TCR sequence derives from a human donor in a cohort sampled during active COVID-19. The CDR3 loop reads CASSAGTGGGETQYF. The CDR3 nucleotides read TGTGCCAGCAGCGCAGGGACAGGGGGGGGAGAGACCCAGTACTTC.